This T cell receptor (beta chain) was recorded in a study of human T cells and chemical hapten exposure. Background on the study: Patch tests put 0.01% DPC on the upper back, and the results were checked at 6 days.

The time point was: patch test 1, 2 weeks after DPC sensitization. Treatment meaning: therapeutic diphenylcyclopropenone sensitization with weekly scalp DPC. Investigators collected blood before applying each patch test. Findings and limits, study-wide: The study found expanded TCRs formed significantly more large CDR3 similarity clusters than controls.

This clonotype came up many times. As yet, its antigen is unknown. The CDR3 spans 16 residues. The V gene end was trimmed by 6 bases and the J gene end by 3 bases; junction bases not matched to a gene: 10. CDR1 is MGHDK, CDR2 SYGVNS, per germline. TCRdb recomputed calls from the RACE reads with MiXCR, one row per CDR3 protein. Altogether about 340,000 distinct CDR3 sequences are present, roughly 6.9% being singletons, with the ten largest covering approximately 8%. This TCR was sampled from a woman younger than 30 with alopecia areata. Some clones in this sample may be carry-over from other donors' samples. The rearrangement links TRBV25-1 to TRBJ2-3; 9 positions agree with TRBD1. The specimen comprised whole blood, sampled in connection with sensitization to the hapten diphenylcyclopropenone (DPC). The CDR3 sequence: CASSHTGGWGTDTQYF. The CDR3 coding sequence is TGTGCCAGCAGCCACACAGGGGGCTGGGGGACAGATACGCAGTATTTT. Complete variable domain (other parts from reference TRBV25-1 and TRBJ2-3): EADIYQTPRYLVIGTGKKITLECSQTMGHDKMYWYQQDPGMELHLIHYSYGVNSTEKGDLSSESTVSRIRTEHFPLTLESARPSHTSQYLCASSHTGGWGTDTQYFGPGTRLTVL.